Given below is one T cell receptor beta chain in context. Its specificity is not known. The PCR had 60 Vbeta and 13 Jbeta primers. Measured with immunoSEQ multiplex PCR; TCRdb has only the in-frame clones, and not every one. This table has 150,000 to 200,000 clones, around 85% appearing once. This sample was taken from a study of cytomegalovirus exposure and HLA in healthy donors. Study-level points and caveats: HLA-A and HLA-B allele assignments for most subjects were reportedly predicted accurately using TCR beta sequences.

Losses at the gene ends were 2 bases for V and 2 bases for J; bases not matched to a gene: 7. There are 16 residues in the CDR3. CDR1 and CDR2 (germline): MNHEY, SMNVEV (reference sequence). This receptor was taken from a young man in good health and CMV-seropositive. The rearrangement links TRBV27 to TRBJ2-5; 8 positions match TRBD2. Specimen: PBMCs. The CDR3 loop reads CASSLRAGGGQETQYF. CDR3 in DNA: TGTGCCAGCAGTTTAAGGGCCGGGGGGGGACAAGAGACCCAGTACTTC.